These 28 T cell receptor beta chains share one sample of origin, sequenced in a study of breast tumors, draining lymph nodes, adjacent tissues. In TCRdb, the multiplex PCR reads were re-called with MiXCR into one record per CDR3 protein. The table shows about 200,000 distinct CDR3 sequences, with about 34% occurring only once. Samples came from axillary lymph nodes draining the breast cancer. Sequencing input: axillary lymph node tissue. Receptors were obtained from a female donor with breast cancer. Some clones in this sample may be carry-over from other donors' samples.

The genes are TRBV18 and TRBJ2-3; 13 bases align to TRBD2. This CDR3 contains 18 residues. J lost 3 bases, V lost 6 bases, and 12 bases had no gene match. Looked up from germline, CDR1 is KGHSH and CDR2 is LQKENI. CDR3 protein: CASSPTSGGARVTDTQYF. The CDR3 bases are TGTGCCAGCTCGCCCACTAGCGGGGGGGCACGGGTAACAGATACGCAGTATTTT.

This chain uses TRBV7-6 with TRBJ1-1, with TRBD1 identical over 7 bases. Germline CDR1 reads SGHVS; CDR2 reads FNYEAQ. The CDR3 has 15 amino acids. V gave up 4 bases and J gave up 5 bases; unmatched junction bases: 10. The CDR3 loop reads CASSYKTGLRTEAFF. The DNA for the CDR3 is TGTGCCAGCAGCTATAAGACAGGGTTGAGGACTGAAGCTTTCTTT.

Note on this clonotype: A much larger clone differs from this one at a single base, so this may be a read error. The rearrangement uses TRBV11-2 and TRBJ2-1; 11 bases are a match to TRBD2. CDR1 is SGHAT and CDR2 is FQNNGV in the germline V gene. The J segment lost 8 bases and the V segment lost 6 bases, leaving 9 bases of the junction unmatched. The CDR3 totals 15 residues. This CDR3 is CASSTGLAAMDEQFF. CDR3 sequence (DNA): TGTGCCAGCAGTACGGGACTAGCGGCAATGGATGAGCAGTTCTTC.

This clonotype occurred many times. The V call is TRBV9, the J call TRBJ2-2; 8 nucleotides align to TRBD2. The CDR3 has 15 residues. Germline CDR1 and CDR2: SGDLS and YYNGEE. V was pared by 4 bases and J by 2 bases, with 4 bases of the junction left unmatched. DNA of the CDR3: TGTGCCAGCAGCTTTAGCGGGATTAACACCGGGGAGCTGTTTTTT. As protein: CASSFSGINTGELFF.

Details on this clonotype: A single base separates this from a much larger clone, so it may be a read error. The V gene is TRBV9, the J gene TRBJ2-7, with 11 bases fitting TRBD1. The CDR3 has 14 residues. V dropped 3 bases and J dropped 7; count of bases not matched to a gene: 6. CDR1 and CDR2 from the germline V gene are SGDLS and YYNGEE. The CDR3 sequence is CASSAGTGGLEQYF. In DNA form, the CDR3 reads TGTGCCAGCAGCGCCGGGACAGGGGGGCTAGAGCAGTACTTC. The variable domain in full, with the rest retrieved from reference TRBV9 and TRBJ2-7, is DSGVTQTPKHLITATGQRVTLRCSPRSGDLSVYWYQQSLDQGLQFLIQYYNGEERAKGNILERFSAQQFPDLHSELNLSSLELGDSALYFCASSAGTGGLEQYFGPGTRLTVT.

Of note for this clonotype: At one end the junction does not follow the germline gene, possibly because of a read error. The chain has TRBV6-4 and TRBJ2-2; TRBD2 might be the D (6 bases). The CDR3 runs to 15 residues. The germline CDR1 and CDR2 sequences are MRHNA and SNTAGT. DNA for the CDR3: TGTGCCAGCAGTCACTCGGAAGCGGGTGCCGGGGAGCTGTTTTTT. Translation gives CASSHSEAGAGELFF.

This clonotype was seen repeatedly, ten times or more. This chain joins TRBV6-2 or TRBV6-3 and TRBJ1-6, with D tentatively TRBD1 (5 bases). The V gene's germline CDR1 is MNHEY and CDR2 SVGEGT. V lost 5 bases to trimming and J lost 15 bases, with 14 bases between them. The CDR3 loop spans 12 amino acids. The CDR3 bases are TGTGCCAGCAGTACTCCCGCGGGGCTCCTCCACTTT. Its protein is CASSTPAGLLHF.

In this sample, this clonotype turned up many times. The chain has TRBV20-1 and TRBJ1-3; 7 bases map to TRBD1. This CDR3 spans 15 amino acids. V lost 5 bases and J lost 1; bases outside the gene matches: 8. Germline CDR1 reads DFQATT; CDR2 reads SNEGSKA (reference sequence). The CDR3 loop is CSAGPGGWSGNTIYF. The CDR3 DNA reads TGCAGTGCTGGTCCAGGGGGATGGTCTGGAAACACCATATATTTT.

This clonotype was observed a few times. A read error may explain this, as a much larger clone is one base away. This sequence joins TRBV20-1 and TRBJ1-6; TRBD1 is a possible D gene (5 bases). Germline loops: CDR1 DFQATT, CDR2 SNEGSKA (reference sequence). This CDR3 has 15 residues. This CDR3 is CSAKDGQRYTSPLHF. In DNA form, the CDR3 reads TGCAGTGCTAAGGATGGACAACGCTATACTTCACCCCTCCACTTT.

This clonotype was found a few times. The chain combines TRBV27 with TRBJ2-1; no definite D call. The CDR3 spans 13 residues. The germline V and J ends were trimmed by 3 bases and 5 bases, with 8 bases remaining between them. Germline V gene data show CDR1 as MNHEY and CDR2 as SMNVEV (reference sequence). The CDR3 DNA reads TGTGCCAGCAGTTTCGCTGAAAACAATGAGCAGTTCTTC. It encodes CASSFAENNEQFF.

The chain couples TRBV3-1 to TRBJ2-1, with D unresolved. V was cut by 1 base and J by 7 bases, with 11 bases left in between. Germline V gene data show CDR1 as LGHDT and CDR2 as YNNKEL (reference sequence). This CDR3 contains 14 residues. CDR3 nucleotides: TGTGCCAGCAGCCAAGTCCCGGACCGGAATGAGCAGTTCTTC. It translates to CASSQVPDRNEQFF.

The chain links TRBV20-1 to TRBJ2-5, with TRBD1 matching over 9 bases. Per the germline V gene, CDR1 is DFQATT and CDR2 is SNEGSKA (reference sequence). The J segment lost 5 bases and the V segment lost 4 bases, leaving 5 bases of the junction unmatched. The CDR3 has 13 residues. The CDR3 DNA follows: TGCAGTGCTACAGGAGGACAGGGGGAGACCCAGTACTTC. It is translated as CSATGGQGETQYF.

The sample holds a few counts of this clonotype. The gene calls are TRBV6-1 and TRBJ1-5, with TRBD1 identical over 10 bases. CDR1 is MNHNS, CDR2 SASEGT, per germline. J gave up 2 bases and V 6 bases, and 10 bases lay outside the gene matches. This CDR3 has 17 amino acids. The chain's CDR3 is CASRAGAGQGGNQPQHF. CDR3 in DNA: TGTGCCAGCAGAGCGGGAGCTGGACAGGGGGGCAATCAGCCCCAGCATTTT.

The rearrangement joins TRBV10-3 to TRBJ2-3, with 7 bases fitting TRBD2. CDR1 is ENHRY, CDR2 SYGVKD, per germline. The CDR3 runs 14 residues. The V and J ends lost 6 bases and 4 bases, in that order; junction bases with no gene match: 7. The CDR3 loop is CAIRRLAGADTQYF. In DNA, the CDR3 is TGTGCCATCAGGAGACTAGCTGGGGCAGATACGCAGTATTTT.

This clonotype occurred many times. The chain joins TRBV5-1 to TRBJ1-2; 8 bases map to TRBD1. Looked up from germline, CDR1 is SGHRS and CDR2 is YFSETQ. V was clipped by 7 bases and J by 1 base; unmatched bases: 9. The length of the CDR3 is 15 residues. CDR3 residues: CASRLGTGFNYGYTF. The CDR3 nucleotides read TGCGCCAGCCGCCTAGGGACAGGCTTTAACTATGGCTACACCTTC.

As concerns this clonotype: The junction differs from germline at one of its ends, possibly a read error. The chain recombines TRBV12-3 or TRBV12-4 with TRBJ1-1; D is unresolved. The CDR3 consists of 14 residues. The CDR3 DNA sequence: TGTGTCAGCAGTCCCTCGACGCGGAACACTGAAGCTTTCTTT. Its protein is CVSSPSTRNTEAFF.

This clonotype is a singleton in its sample. The V call is TRBV7-9, the J call TRBJ1-2, with TRBD1 identical over 7 bases. Germline CDR1 is SEHNR and CDR2 is FQNEAQ (reference sequence). Trimming at V came to 5 bases and at J to 6 bases, leaving 15 bases not matched to a gene. The CDR3 is made up of 16 amino acids. As DNA, the CDR3 is TGTGCCAGCAGCCCCCTAGGGAGGACAGGCGTTAATGGCTACACCTTC. Its translation is CASSPLGRTGVNGYTF.

This chain uses TRBV20-1 with TRBJ2-6, with D unclear. V was pared by 0 bases and J by 0 bases, with 9 bases between. This CDR3 is built from 16 residues. Germline CDR1 reads DFQATT; CDR2 reads SNEGSKA (reference sequence). The CDR3 DNA sequence: TGCAGTGCTAGAGATGTAAGGGTCTCTGGGGCCAACGTCCTGACTTTC. As protein: CSARDVRVSGANVLTF.

The chain recombines TRBV7-9 with TRBJ2-5; a weak D match, TRBD2 (5 bases). The CDR3 runs to 12 residues. Germline CDR1 is SEHNR and CDR2 is FQNEAQ (reference sequence). The CDR3 nucleotides read TGTGCTAATCGACTCGGGGAGGAGACCCAGTACTTC. It yields the protein CANRLGEETQYF.

This clonotype was observed at least ten times. This rearrangement joins TRBV4-1 to TRBJ2-3, with D perhaps matching TRBD1 (6 bases). This CDR3 is 12 amino acids long. Germline values: CDR1 MGHRA, CDR2 YSYEKL. V was shortened by 8 bases and J by 0 bases, with 6 bases between the two germline ends. CDR3 coding DNA: TGCGCCAGCGGGGGCAGCACAGATACGCAGTATTTT. Amino acids: CASGGSTDTQYF.

This clonotype was seen a handful of times. The gene calls are TRBV11-3 and TRBJ2-5; 8 nucleotides line up with TRBD2. Trimming cost V 1 base and J 4 bases; bases outside gene matches: 5. CDR1 is SGHNT and CDR2 is YENEEA in the germline V gene. This CDR3 spans 15 amino acids. In nucleotides, the CDR3 is TGTGCCAGCAGCTTAGCGGGAGGGATTCTAGAGACCCAGTACTTC. It translates to CASSLAGGILETQYF.

This clonotype was detected many times. The chain has TRBV15 and TRBJ2-7; 9 nucleotides match TRBD2. Trimming at V came to 3 bases and at J to 1 base, leaving 4 bases not matched to a gene. This CDR3 is 15 amino acids long. Germline loops: CDR1 LNHNV, CDR2 YYDKDF (reference sequence). As DNA, the CDR3 is TGTGCCACCAGCAGGGGACTAGCATTGTCCTACGAGCAGTACTTC. Translating gives CATSRGLALSYEQYF.

This clonotype was seen many times. The chain uses TRBV9 and TRBJ2-1; 8 nucleotides match TRBD2. The V segment lost 1 base and the J segment 9 bases; nucleotides outside the gene matches: 15. Per germline, CDR1 SGDLS and CDR2 YYNGEE. This CDR3 contains 17 residues. The CDR3 DNA follows: TGTGCCAGCAGCGTATCGTCGGTGCCGGGGGGGGCCCCTGAGCAGTTCTTC. Translated: CASSVSSVPGGAPEQFF.

Regarding this clonotype: Germline and junction disagree at one end, which may indicate a read error. J is TRBJ1-2 and V is TRBV6-5, with TRBD1 identical over 9 bases. Germline CDR1 and CDR2: MNHEY and SVGAGI. The CDR3 extends over 15 amino acids. CDR3: CASSHSGTGNYGYTF. The CDR3 DNA is TGTGCCAGCAGTCACTCCGGGACAGGGAACTATGGCTACACCTTC.

This clonotype has at least ten counts. The chain joins TRBV19 to TRBJ1-2; D uncertain. Germline V CDR1 and CDR2: LNHDA, SQIVND (reference sequence). CDR3 length: 13 amino acids. The ends were cut back, 7 bases at V and 3 bases at J, with 12 bases in the middle. The CDR3 region has the DNA TGTGCCAGTACCCGGGGAGGTTACTATGGCTACACCTTC. Its protein product is CASTRGGYYGYTF.

This clonotype was picked up a small number of times. Given a much more abundant clone one base away, this may be a read error. J is TRBJ2-5 and V is TRBV7-3; TRBD2 agrees at 12 bases. In germline, CDR1 is SGHTA, CDR2 FQGTGA. The CDR3 is 15 amino acids. The CDR3 loop reads CASSPSGGAVETQHF. Written as DNA, the CDR3 is TGTGCCAGCAGCCCTAGCGGGGGGGCTGTGGAGACCCAGCACTTC.

Details on this clonotype: A much bigger clone sits one base away, suggesting this may be a read error. Since the CDR3 does not end with the conserved phenylalanine or tryptophan, this likely comes from a read error. The rearrangement joins TRBV19 to TRBJ2-3; no clear D. From germline, CDR1 is LNHDA and CDR2 SQIVND (reference sequence). Between the trimmed V and J ends, which lost 4 bases and 2 bases, there was a span of 16 bases. The length of the CDR3 is 16 residues. The CDR3 is CASSTWGVSDTDTQYS. The CDR3 DNA follows: TGTGCCAGTAGTACGTGGGGTGTGTCCGACACAGATACGCAGTATTCT.

Worth noting for this clonotype: A read error may account for a junction end that differs from germline. The rearrangement joins TRBV12-3 or TRBV12-4 to TRBJ2-7; 12 bases align to TRBD1. This CDR3 has 17 residues. CDR3 coding DNA: TGTGCCACCAGTGATTTTCCGGGACAGGGGGCCTTCTACGAGCAGTACTTC. It is translated as CATSDFPGQGAFYEQYF.